Below are 5 T cell receptor beta chains sequenced from a single sample in a study of cytomegalovirus exposure and HLA in healthy donors. The PCR was carried out with 60 Vbeta primers and 13 Jbeta primers. Clones were read by immunoSEQ multiplex PCR, and TCRdb kept only the in-frame ones, dropping some. The sample carries 170,000 or so clones, almost 85% recorded once. Sample: PBMCs. The receptors derive from a boy aged 2 to 9 in good health and CMV-seronegative.

Concerning this clone: This same CDR3 is encoded by further DNA sequences in the sample. This chain joins TRBV19 and TRBJ1-1; 7 positions agree with TRBD1. This CDR3 spans 15 amino acids. The trim removed 2 bases at V and 0 bases at J, leaving 3 bases unmatched. In germline, CDR1 is LNHDA, CDR2 SQIVND (reference sequence). Written as DNA, the CDR3 is TGTGCCAGTAGTATAAGGGACAGACTGAACACTGAAGCTTTCTTT. This codes for CASSIRDRLNTEAFF.

This chain joins TRBV28 and TRBJ1-2; TRBD1 aligns across 7 bases. After removal of 9 bases from V and 7 bases from J, the junction contained 17 bases not matched to a gene. Germline V gene sequence: CDR1 MDHEN, CDR2 SYDVKM. There are 15 residues in the CDR3. The CDR3 bases are TGTGCCAGTCCACTGATCGGGACAGAAGCCCCTGGCTACACCTTC. This translates into CASPLIGTEAPGYTF.

The genes are TRBV7-9 and TRBJ2-1; TRBD2 agrees at 9 bases. The CDR3 length is 15 residues. CDR1 SEHNR and CDR2 FQNEAQ come from the germline V gene (reference sequence). After removal of 4 bases from V and 4 bases from J, the junction contained 5 bases not matched to a gene. CDR3: CASSSSGTTYNEQFF. DNA of the CDR3: TGTGCCAGCAGCTCTAGCGGGACTACATACAATGAGCAGTTCTTC. The whole variable domain, filled in from reference TRBV7-9 and TRBJ2-1, reads DTGVSQNPRHKITKRGQNVTFRCDPISEHNRLYWYRQTLGQGPEFLTYFQNEAQLEKSRLLSDRFSAERPKGSFSTLEIQRTEQGDSAMYLCASSSSGTTYNEQFFGPGTRLTVL.

This sequence joins TRBV11-2 and TRBJ2-7; 7 positions match TRBD2. Trimming cost V 7 bases and J 3 bases; bases outside gene matches: 12. CDR1 SGHAT and CDR2 FQNNGV come from the germline V gene. The CDR3 runs 15 residues. CDR3 residues: CASTQLKGRDYEQYF. The CDR3 DNA reads as TGTGCCAGCACCCAACTGAAGGGGAGGGACTACGAGCAGTACTTC.

The chain has TRBV4-1 and TRBJ2-5; 11 nucleotides match TRBD2. Trimming took 0 bases from V and 7 from J; bases not matched to a gene: 7. Germline CDR1 MGHRA, CDR2 YSYEKL. The CDR3 has 16 residues. The CDR3 sequence: CASSQDLAGGGVTQYF. The CDR3 DNA follows: TGCGCCAGCAGCCAAGATCTAGCGGGAGGCGGGGTGACCCAGTACTTC.